The 20 T cell receptor beta chains listed next were all sequenced from one sample in a study of T cells in Graves' hyperthyroidism and ophthalmopathy. Template material for amplifying TCR beta CDR3 regions consisted of RNA transcripts. With the HTBI primer set, the TCR CDR3 went through a first round of RT-PCR. TCRdb reanalysed the multiplex PCR reads using MiXCR and keeps one entry per CDR3 protein. The table shows 380,000 or so distinct CDR3 sequences, with about 13% occurring only once. The sample consisted of blood. The source of these receptors is a man aged 30 to 39 with Graves' hyperthyroidism that later progressed to Graves' ophthalmopathy.

The table lists this clonotype with a count of one. Because the CDR3 is missing its conserved closing phenylalanine or tryptophan, this is likely a read error. This chain connects TRBV6-2 or TRBV6-3 to TRBJ1-2; the D is unclear. The CDR3 is 13 residues long. Trimming pared 2 bases from V and 5 bases from J, leaving 9 bases between. Germline V gene data show CDR1 as MNHEY and CDR2 as SVGEGT. For the CDR3, the DNA is TGTGCCAGCAGTTACATGGATTCATATGGCTACACCATC. Translated: CASSYMDSYGYTI.

The chain joins TRBV13 to TRBJ1-4, with TRBD1 as a possible D gene (6 bases). The length of the CDR3 is 15 residues. Looked up from germline, CDR1 is PRHDT and CDR2 is FYEKMQ (reference sequence). Trimming took off 1 base at V and 8 bases at J, with 14 bases between the two ends. CDR3 protein: CASSLEGGPEEKLFF. The CDR3 coding sequence is TGTGCCAGCAGCTTAGAGGGGGGGCCGGAGGAAAAACTGTTTTTT.

V is TRBV4-1 and J is TRBJ2-3; 12 nucleotides align to TRBD2. The germline CDR1 and CDR2 sequences are MGHRA and YSYEKL. Losses at the gene ends were 0 bases for V and 0 bases for J; bases not matched to a gene: 7. This CDR3 has 19 amino acids. This chain's CDR3 is CASSQDLAGGILSTDTQYF. CDR3 coding DNA: TGCGCCAGCAGCCAAGATCTAGCGGGGGGGATTCTTAGCACAGATACGCAGTATTTT.

The chain carries TRBV13 and TRBJ2-7; unclear D gene. The V gene's germline CDR1 is PRHDT and CDR2 FYEKMQ (reference sequence). The V end was cut by 4 bases, the J end by 1 base, with 8 bases between. This CDR3 is 13 amino acids long. CDR3 sequence (DNA): TGTGCCAGCAGCTCGGACCGGTCCTACGAGCAGTACTTC. Protein: CASSSDRSYEQYF.

This clonotype was detected many times. This rearrangement joins TRBV2 to TRBJ2-5, with TRBD2 identical over 11 bases. The ends lost 5 bases at V and 5 bases at J; junction bases unmatched: 4. The CDR3 is 14 amino acids. Germline loops: CDR1 SNHLY, CDR2 FYNNEI. The CDR3 DNA is TGTGCCAGCAGTCGGACTAGCGGGTTGGAGACCCAGTACTTC. Protein sequence: CASSRTSGLETQYF.

Worth noting for this clonotype: Possible read error: a much larger clone is one base away. The chain couples TRBV7-9 to TRBJ1-5; D perhaps matches TRBD1 (5 bases). The CDR3 length is 15 residues. The germline gives CDR1 SEHNR, CDR2 FQNEAQ (reference sequence). The CDR3 here is CASSFTDSSNQPQRF. In DNA, the CDR3 is TGTGCCAGCAGCTTTACCGACAGTAGCAATCAGCCCCAGCGTTTT.

This clonotype was counted ten times or more. This chain uses TRBV19 with TRBJ1-1, with D tentatively TRBD1 (5 bases). Germline loops: CDR1 LNHDA, CDR2 SQIVND (reference sequence). The CDR3 contains 13 residues. The V end lost 7 bases, the J end lost 5 bases, and 14 bases lay between the germline ends. The CDR3 is CASTSGTRTEAFF. For the CDR3, the DNA is TGTGCCAGTACCTCAGGGACTAGGACTGAAGCTTTCTTT.

This clonotype has just a few counts. V gene TRBV6-4 combines with J gene TRBJ1-5, with unresolved D. CDR3 length: 16 residues. Trimming shortened V by 3 bases and J by 0 bases, and 12 bases separated the two germline ends. CDR1 MRHNA and CDR2 SNTAGT come from the germline V gene. This chain's CDR3 is CASSDDLGSSNQPQHF. The DNA of the CDR3 is TGTGCCAGCAGTGATGACCTAGGGTCTAGCAATCAGCCCCAGCATTTT.

This clonotype was observed at least ten times. This chain uses TRBV7-9 with TRBJ2-5; unclear D gene. Deletions cut 1 base from V and 5 bases from J, with 11 bases between. CDR1 SEHNR and CDR2 FQNEAQ come from the germline V gene (reference sequence). The CDR3 contains 14 residues. The chain's CDR3 is CASSLDSPMETQYF. In nucleotides, the CDR3 is TGTGCCAGCAGCTTAGATTCTCCTATGGAGACCCAGTACTTC.

This clonotype has more than one count but fewer than ten. J is TRBJ2-1 and V is TRBV3-1; D is undetermined. Germline values: CDR1 LGHDT, CDR2 YNNKEL (reference sequence). This CDR3 is built from 10 residues. V was trimmed by 8 bases and J by 8 bases, leaving 7 bases between them. In DNA, the CDR3 is TGTGCCAGCTGCAACCATGAGCAGTTCTTC. Translated: CASCNHEQFF.

This chain uses TRBV7-9 with TRBJ2-7; no firm D call. Germline lookup yields CDR1 SEHNR and CDR2 FQNEAQ (reference sequence). The CDR3 totals 14 residues. The V end was cut by 4 bases, the J end by 3 bases, with 13 bases between. The CDR3 here is CASSSYRRNYEQYF. The CDR3 DNA sequence: TGTGCCAGCAGCTCCTACCGCCGCAACTACGAGCAGTACTTC.

The rearrangement uses TRBV5-1 and TRBJ2-5; no reliable D call. The CDR3 extends over 15 amino acids. CDR1 and CDR2 (germline): SGHRS, YFSETQ. V was shortened by 0 bases and J by 4 bases, with 13 bases between the two germline ends. The CDR3 protein is CASSLDGPMGETQYF. DNA for the CDR3: TGCGCCAGCAGCTTGGATGGACCAATGGGAGAGACCCAGTACTTC.

V and J are TRBV4-1 and TRBJ1-4; D remains unclear. Germline lookup yields CDR1 MGHRA and CDR2 YSYEKL. This CDR3 has 17 amino acids. The ends were cut back, 0 bases at V and 7 bases at J, with 18 bases in the middle. This CDR3 is CASSQDRNLPSTEKLFF. As DNA, the CDR3 is TGCGCCAGCAGCCAAGACAGGAACCTTCCCTCTACTGAAAAACTGTTTTTT.

The rearrangement uses TRBV30 and TRBJ2-7; tentative D call: TRBD1 (5 bases). The CDR3 covers 12 residues. The germline gives CDR1 GTSNPN, CDR2 SVGIG (reference sequence). V dropped 3 bases and J dropped 7 bases, with 13 bases sitting between them. CDR3 region: CAWRGPRQEQYF. In DNA, the CDR3 is TGTGCCTGGAGGGGGCCCCGCCAGGAGCAGTACTTC.

This clonotype was detected ten times or more. The chain recombines TRBV19 with TRBJ2-3, with TRBD2 matching 7 bases. V shed 5 bases and J 4 bases; nucleotides not matched to a gene: 9. CDR3 length: 15 residues. The V gene's germline CDR1 is LNHDA and CDR2 SQIVND (reference sequence). The CDR3 loop is CASSRGGRSPDTQYF. In DNA form, the CDR3 reads TGTGCCAGTAGTCGCGGGGGAAGGTCACCAGATACGCAGTATTTT. The entire variable domain, with the rest obtained from reference TRBV19 and TRBJ2-3, is as follows: DGGITQSPKYLFRKEGQNVTLSCEQNLNHDAMYWYRQDPGQGLRLIYYSQIVNDFQKGDIAEGYSVSREKKESFPLTVTSAQKNPTAFYLCASSRGGRSPDTQYFGPGTRLTVL.

At least ten counts were recorded for this clonotype. The CDR3 here is CASGGQGGQPQHF. For the CDR3, the DNA is TGTGCCAGCGGGGGACAGGGGGGGCAGCCCCAGCATTTT. The genes are TRBV2 and TRBJ1-5; 11 bases line up with TRBD1. The CDR3 contains 13 residues. Germline assignment: CDR1 SNHLY and CDR2 FYNNEI. Germline trimming cut 8 bases from V and 7 bases from J; bases unmatched to any gene: 4.

A word on this clonotype: A much larger clone sits a single nucleotide away, making a read error possible. The genes are TRBV7-6 and TRBJ2-5; 8 positions agree with TRBD1. The V and J ends lost 2 bases and 4 bases, in that order; junction bases with no gene match: 3. The CDR3 has 14 amino acids. Germline CDR1 SGHVS, CDR2 FNYEAQ. The CDR3 loop is CASSLNRGVETQYF. CDR3 nucleotide sequence: TGTGCCAGCAGCTTAAACAGGGGGGTAGAGACCCAGTACTTC.

Ten or more counts support this clonotype. The rearrangement links TRBV28 to TRBJ2-7, with D hard to call. V was cut by 1 base and J by 7 bases, with 17 bases left in between. The CDR3 is 15 amino acids. The germline CDR1 and CDR2 sequences are MDHEN and SYDVKM. The CDR3 here is CASSLSGARLGEQYF. The CDR3 DNA reads as TGTGCCAGCAGTTTATCAGGCGCCCGATTGGGGGAGCAGTACTTC.

This clonotype has at least ten counts. The chain employs TRBV6-1 and TRBJ1-1, with 7 bases aligning to TRBD1. Trimming at V came to 4 bases and at J to 3 bases, leaving 5 bases not matched to a gene. Germline CDR1 MNHNS, CDR2 SASEGT. The length of the CDR3 is 14 residues. Written as DNA, the CDR3 is TGTGCCAGCAGTGGGCAGGGGGACGACACTGAAGCTTTCTTT. Amino acid sequence: CASSGQGDDTEAFF.

The table lists this clonotype with many counts. J is TRBJ2-2 and V is TRBV12-3 or TRBV12-4; 7 bases are shared with TRBD1. The CDR3 runs 18 residues. With V trimmed by 2 bases and J by 3 bases, 12 bases remained unmatched. The CDR3 reads CASSLSRGSAGHTGELFF. The DNA of the CDR3 is TGTGCCAGCAGTTTATCCAGGGGGTCGGCAGGGCACACCGGGGAGCTGTTTTTT.